This T cell receptor (beta chain) was sequenced in a study of cytomegalovirus exposure and HLA in healthy donors. Study outcomes and limitations: One later analysis reportedly identified an Asian-associated ancestry cluster that showed fewer N-insertions than the roughly 720-donor mean. Earlier analysis looked at TCR beta V segments, and most were productive about 90% or about 30% of the time. In a later analysis, a missense DCLRE1C variant was linked to TCR beta V- and J-gene trimming.

For this clone: The antigen remains unidentified.

Germline V lookup: CDR1 LNHNV, CDR2 YYDKDF (reference sequence). The CDR3 contains 15 residues. Trimming took 8 bases from V and 6 from J; bases not matched to a gene: 10. The study ran its PCR with 60 Vbeta and 13 Jbeta primers. As handled by the study authors: In a later analysis, the count reached about 75 million unique TCR beta chains, with approximately 10 million shared. The table came from immunoSEQ multiplex PCR; TCRdb's copy has only in-frame clones and leaves some out. V, J and clone size derive from that table, while D and trimming were established from the DNA sequence. The sample lists approximately 160,000 clones; around 85% were seen once.

The gene calls are TRBV15 and TRBJ2-1; 10 bases align to TRBD2. The receptor was derived from a human donor in good health. Sequenced material: PBMCs. This chain's CDR3 is CATRRIGTSVNEQFF. Written as DNA, the CDR3 is TGTGCCACCCGAAGGATTGGGACTAGCGTCAATGAGCAGTTCTTC. Full variable domain (rest looked up from reference TRBV15 and TRBJ2-1): DAMVIQNPRYQVTQFGKPVTLSCSQTLNHNVMYWYQQKSSQAPKLLFHYYDKDFNNEADTPDNFQSRRPNTSFCFLDIRSPGLGDTAMYLCATRRIGTSVNEQFFGPGTRLTVL.